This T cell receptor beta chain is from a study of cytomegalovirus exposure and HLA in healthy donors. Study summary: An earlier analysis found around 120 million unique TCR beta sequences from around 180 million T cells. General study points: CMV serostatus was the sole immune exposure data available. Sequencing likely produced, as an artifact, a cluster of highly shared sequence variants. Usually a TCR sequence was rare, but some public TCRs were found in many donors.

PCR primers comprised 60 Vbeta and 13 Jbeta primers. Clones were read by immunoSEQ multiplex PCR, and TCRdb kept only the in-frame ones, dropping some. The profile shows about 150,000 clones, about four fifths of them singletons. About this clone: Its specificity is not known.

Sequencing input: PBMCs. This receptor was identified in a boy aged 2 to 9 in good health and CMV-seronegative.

The CDR3 loop is CASSGSRGPYGYTF. The CDR3 nucleotides read TGTGCCAGCAGTGGAAGTAGGGGGCCCTATGGCTACACCTTC. The chain uses TRBV6-1 and TRBJ1-2; 7 bases are a match to TRBD1. The junction had 6 bases not matched to a gene; V was cut back by 4 bases and J by 4 bases. This CDR3 has 14 amino acids. Germline CDR1 is MNHNS and CDR2 is SASEGT.